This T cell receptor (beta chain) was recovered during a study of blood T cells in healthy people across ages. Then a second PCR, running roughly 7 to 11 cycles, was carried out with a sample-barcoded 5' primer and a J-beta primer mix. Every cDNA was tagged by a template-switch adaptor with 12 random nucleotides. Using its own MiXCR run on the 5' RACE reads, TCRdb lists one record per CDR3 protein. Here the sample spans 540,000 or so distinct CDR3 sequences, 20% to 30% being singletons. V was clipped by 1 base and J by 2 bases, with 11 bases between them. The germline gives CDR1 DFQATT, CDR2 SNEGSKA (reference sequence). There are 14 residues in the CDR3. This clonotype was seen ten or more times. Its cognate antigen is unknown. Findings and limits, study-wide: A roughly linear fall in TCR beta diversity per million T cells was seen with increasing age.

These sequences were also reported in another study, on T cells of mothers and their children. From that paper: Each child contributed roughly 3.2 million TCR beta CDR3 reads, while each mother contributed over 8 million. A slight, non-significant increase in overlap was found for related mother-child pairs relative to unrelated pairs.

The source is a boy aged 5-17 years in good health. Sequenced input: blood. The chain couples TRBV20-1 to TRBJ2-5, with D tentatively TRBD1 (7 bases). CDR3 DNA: TGCAGTGCTAGAGGCGGGGACAGACAAGAGACCCAGTACTTC. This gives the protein CSARGGDRQETQYF.